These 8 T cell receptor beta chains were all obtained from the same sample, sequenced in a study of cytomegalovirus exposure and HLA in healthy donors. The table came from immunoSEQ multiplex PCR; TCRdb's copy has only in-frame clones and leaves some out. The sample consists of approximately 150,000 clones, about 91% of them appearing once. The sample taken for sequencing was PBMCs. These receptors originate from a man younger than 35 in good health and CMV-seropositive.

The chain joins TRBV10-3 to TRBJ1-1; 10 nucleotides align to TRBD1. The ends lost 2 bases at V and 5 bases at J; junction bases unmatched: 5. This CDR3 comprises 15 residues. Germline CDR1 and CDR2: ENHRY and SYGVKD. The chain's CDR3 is CAISERDRGSTEAFF. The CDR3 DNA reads TGTGCCATCAGTGAGAGGGACAGGGGATCGACTGAAGCTTTCTTT.

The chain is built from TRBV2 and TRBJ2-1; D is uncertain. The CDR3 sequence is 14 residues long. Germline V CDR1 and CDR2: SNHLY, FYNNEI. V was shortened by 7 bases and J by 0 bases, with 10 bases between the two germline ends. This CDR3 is CASNYLSSYNEQFF. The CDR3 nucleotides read TGTGCCAGCAACTACCTAAGCTCCTACAATGAGCAGTTCTTC.

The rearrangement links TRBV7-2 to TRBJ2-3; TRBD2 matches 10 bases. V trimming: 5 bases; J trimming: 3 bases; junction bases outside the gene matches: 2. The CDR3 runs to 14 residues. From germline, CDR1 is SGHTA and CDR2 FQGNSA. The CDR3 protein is CASSPGLATDTQYF. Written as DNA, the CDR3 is TGTGCCAGCAGCCCGGGACTAGCGACAGATACGCAGTATTTT.

As DNA, the CDR3 is TGTGCCAGCAGCTTAGCCCCGACTAGCGGGAGGGCGTACGAGCAGTACTTC. It encodes CASSLAPTSGRAYEQYF. The chain joins TRBV7-2 to TRBJ2-7, with TRBD2 matching over 14 bases. Germline V gives CDR1 SGHTA, CDR2 FQGNSA. Unmatched junction bases numbered 5, after V lost 0 bases and J lost 4 bases. This CDR3 has 17 residues.

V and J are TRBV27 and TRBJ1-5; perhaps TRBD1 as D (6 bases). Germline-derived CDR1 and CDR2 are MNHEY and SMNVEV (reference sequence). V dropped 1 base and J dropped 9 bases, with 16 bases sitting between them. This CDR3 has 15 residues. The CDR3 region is CASSLFSQGPGPQHF. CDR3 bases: TGTGCCAGCAGTTTATTCTCACAGGGTCCCGGGCCCCAGCATTTT.

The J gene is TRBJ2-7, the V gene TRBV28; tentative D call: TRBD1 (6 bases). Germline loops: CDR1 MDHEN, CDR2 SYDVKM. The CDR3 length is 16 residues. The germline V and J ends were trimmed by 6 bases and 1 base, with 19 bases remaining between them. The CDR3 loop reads CASRYPPGQRSYEQYF. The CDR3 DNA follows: TGTGCCAGCAGATACCCACCGGGACAACGATCCTACGAGCAGTACTTC.

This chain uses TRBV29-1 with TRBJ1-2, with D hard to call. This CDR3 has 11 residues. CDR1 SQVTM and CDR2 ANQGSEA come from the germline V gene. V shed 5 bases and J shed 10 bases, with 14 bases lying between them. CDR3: CSVPYGVDYTF. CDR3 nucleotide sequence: TGCAGCGTTCCTTACGGGGTTGACTACACCTTC.

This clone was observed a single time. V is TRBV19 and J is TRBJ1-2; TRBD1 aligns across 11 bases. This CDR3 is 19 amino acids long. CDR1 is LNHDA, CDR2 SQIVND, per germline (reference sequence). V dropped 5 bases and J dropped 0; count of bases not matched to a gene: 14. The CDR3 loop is CASSLRPGTGGNANYGYTF. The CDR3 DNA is TGTGCCAGTAGTCTAAGACCCGGGACAGGGGGGAACGCTAACTATGGCTACACCTTC.